Following are 30 T cell receptor beta chains from one sample sequenced in a study of tumor and adjacent non-tumor tissue in lung cancer. Three rounds of nested PCR, following a modified ARM-PCR protocol, produced the TCRbeta library. One entry per CDR3 protein, called by TCRdb with MiXCR from the multiplex PCR reads. The profile shows 94,000 or so distinct CDR3 sequences, around 80% of them singletons. The template was RNA from unsorted bulk tissue. More than 3 cm separated this lung sample from the edge of the tumor. Source material: distant non-tumor lung tissue. These TCRs come from a woman in her fifties or sixties with non-small cell lung cancer.

Written as DNA, the CDR3 is TGTGCCACCAATGACAACTATCAAGAGACCCAGTACTTC. It is translated as CATNDNYQETQYF. The chain uses TRBV24-1 and TRBJ2-5; D gene uncertain. Trimming removed 8 bases from V and 2 bases from J, with 11 bases in between. Germline lookup yields CDR1 KGHDR and CDR2 SFDVKD. CDR3 length: 13 residues.

This clonotype was recorded many times. The V gene is TRBV2, the J gene TRBJ2-6, with a tentative D call TRBD1 (6 bases). The CDR3 totals 17 residues. Between the trimmed V and J ends, which lost 6 bases and 0 bases, there was a span of 15 bases. Germline lookup yields CDR1 SNHLY and CDR2 FYNNEI. The CDR3 region has the DNA TGTGCCAGCAGCCCCAGGGGCGAGCTCTCTGGGGCCAACGTCCTGACTTTC. The encoded protein is CASSPRGELSGANVLTF.

In the case of this clonotype: Its ends do not fully match the called genes, so a read error is possible. V is TRBV28 and J is TRBJ2-3; 8 bases are a match to TRBD2. Germline CDR1 reads MDHEN; CDR2 reads SYDVKM. The CDR3 loop spans 15 amino acids. As DNA, the CDR3 is TGTGCCAGCATAGTTAGCGGGGCTAGCACAGATACGCGGTATTTT. Translating it yields CASIVSGASTDTRYF.

On this clonotype: The junction does not match germline at one end; this may be a read error. The rearrangement joins TRBV6-1 to TRBJ2-3; possible D gene TRBD1, 6 bases. This CDR3 has 13 residues. Looked up from germline, CDR1 is MNHNS and CDR2 is SASEGT. The chain's CDR3 is CASSVAGADMQYF. The CDR3 bases are TGTGCCAGCAGTGTTGCAGGGGCAGATATGCAGTATTTT.

A note on this clonotype: Since a much larger clone is just one base distant, this may be a read error. V gene TRBV5-1 combines with J gene TRBJ1-1; TRBD1 matches 7 bases. The CDR3 is 14 amino acids. J was trimmed by 4 bases and V by 3 bases; bases with no gene match: 6. Germline V gene data show CDR1 as SGHRS and CDR2 as YFSETQ. CDR3 protein: CASSWGQRGTEAFF. The DNA for the CDR3 is TGCGCCAGCAGCTGGGGACAGAGAGGCACTGAAGCTTTCTTT.

This clonotype was seen a single time. A junction boundary mismatches the germline segment, possibly from a read error. The chain employs TRBV29-1 and TRBJ1-3; 7 nucleotides align to TRBD1. Germline CDR1 and CDR2: SQVTM and ANQGSEA. The CDR3 covers 16 residues. The CDR3 region is CSVESPGRDSGRTINF. Written as DNA, the CDR3 is TGCAGCGTTGAAAGCCCTGGCAGGGACAGTGGAAGGACCATAAATTTT.

This clonotype was picked up one time. A single base separates this from a much larger clone, so it may be a read error. This CDR3 fails to terminate in the conserved phenylalanine or tryptophan, so it likely reflects a read error. V gene TRBV5-1 combines with J gene TRBJ2-5, with D unclear. V shed 7 bases and J shed 1 base, with 11 bases lying between them. Looked up from germline, CDR1 is SGHRS and CDR2 is YFSETQ. This CDR3 is built from 13 residues. For the CDR3, the DNA is TGCGCCAGCGGGCGGCGGATCCAAGAGACCCAGTACCTC. Translated, it gives CASGRRIQETQYL.

In its sample, this clonotype was seen once. The chain recombines TRBV11-3 with TRBJ2-1; D possibly corresponds to TRBD2 (6 bases). This CDR3 contains 13 residues. Per germline, CDR1 SGHNT and CDR2 YENEEA. V was pared by 4 bases and J by 9 bases, with 13 bases between. CDR3 amino acids: CASSWTREFEQFF. CDR3 DNA sequence: TGTGCCAGCAGCTGGACCCGGGAGTTTGAGCAGTTCTTC. The full variable domain, its missing parts supplied by reference TRBV11-3 and TRBJ2-1, is EAGVVQSPRYKIIEKKQPVAFWCNPISGHNTLYWYLQNLGQGPELLIRYENEEAVDDSQLPKDRFSAERLKGVDSTLKIQPAELGDSAVYLCASSWTREFEQFFGPGTRLTVL.

The V call is TRBV4-1, the J call TRBJ2-7, with unresolved D. This CDR3 is 15 amino acids long. Germline assignment: CDR1 MGHRA and CDR2 YSYEKL. Trimming stripped 4 bases from V and 13 bases from J, with 26 bases between. CDR3 region: CASSRAPDGAYDHYF. The CDR3, as DNA: TGCGCCAGCAGCCGGGCCCCGGACGGCGCCTACGACCACTACTTC.

This clonotype showed up many times. The chain carries TRBV12-3 or TRBV12-4 and TRBJ1-5; no definite D call. The CDR3 is 13 residues long. V gave up 8 bases and J gave up 7 bases, with 15 bases separating them. CDR3 in DNA: TGTGCCAGCTCCCTTGAGCCCCACCAGCCCCAGCATTTT. Protein product: CASSLEPHQPQHF.

Notes on this clonotype: One junction end disagrees with the germline gene, perhaps due to a read error. The V and J genes are TRBV6-6 and TRBJ2-1; D is uncertain. CDR3 length equals 13 residues. The germline CDR1 and CDR2 sequences are MNHNY and SVGAGI (reference sequence). CDR3 region: CASRTILENEQSF. The CDR3 DNA sequence: TGTGCCAGCAGAACCATCCTAGAGAATGAGCAGTCTTTC.

V and J are TRBV4-2 and TRBJ2-3, with 11 bases lining up with TRBD2. Germline loops: CDR1 LGHNA, CDR2 YNFKEQ. V lost 2 bases and J lost 3; bases outside the gene matches: 4. The CDR3 extends over 16 amino acids. The CDR3 sequence is CASSQMTSGETDTQYF. CDR3 bases: TGTGCCAGCAGCCAAATGACTAGCGGGGAGACAGATACGCAGTATTTT.

For this clonotype: This CDR3 is missing its conserved last phenylalanine or tryptophan, likely due to a read error. The rearrangement links TRBV6-2 or TRBV6-3 to TRBJ2-1, with D uncertain. CDR1 and CDR2 (germline): MNHEY, SVGEGT. This CDR3 spans 15 amino acids. V was clipped by 3 bases and J by 7 bases, with 16 bases between them. The CDR3 region has the DNA TGTGCCAGCAGTTATGGGGAAAGCAGGAAAAATGAGCAGTTCTCC. The encoded protein is CASSYGESRKNEQFS.

Turning to this clonotype: The junction and the germline gene differ at one end; a read error may be behind it. The V call is TRBV11-2, the J call TRBJ2-1, with 9 bases that match TRBD2. This CDR3 region has 15 residues. CDR1 is SGHAT, CDR2 FQNNGV, per germline. The CDR3 sequence: CAGSIESSGNHELFF. CDR3 DNA sequence: TGTGCCGGCAGCATAGAATCTAGCGGGAATCATGAGCTGTTCTTC.

The rearrangement uses TRBV6-5 and TRBJ2-3, with D perhaps TRBD1 (5 bases). This CDR3 has 18 residues. V lost 6 bases, J lost 2 bases, and 24 bases lay in between. From germline, CDR1 is MNHEY and CDR2 SVGAGI. CDR3 residues: CASSHERGERTTTDTQYF. The DNA of the CDR3 is TGTGCCAGCAGCCATGAAAGGGGCGAGAGGACCACCACAGATACGCAGTATTTT.

This clonotype has only one observation. Given the absence of the conserved phenylalanine or tryptophan at the CDR3 end, a read error is likely. The V call is TRBV6-2 or TRBV6-3, the J call TRBJ2-1; perhaps TRBD1 as D (6 bases). V lost 6 bases to trimming and J lost 5 bases, with 11 bases between them. Germline values: CDR1 MNHEY, CDR2 SVGEGT. This CDR3 has 13 residues. CDR3 coding DNA: TGTGCCAGCAGCTACAGGGCAAACAATGAGCAGTTCTCC. Its translation is CASSYRANNEQFS.

For this clonotype: Germline is not matched at one junction end, which may reflect a read error. The chain employs TRBV7-9 and TRBJ2-5; D is undetermined. The germline V gene has CDR1 SEHNR and CDR2 FQNEAQ (reference sequence). The CDR3 is made up of 14 amino acids. The CDR3 loop reads CASSLGQPLETQYF. CDR3 sequence (DNA): TGTGCCAGTAGCTTAGGGCAGCCCTTAGAGACCCAGTACTTC.

Details on this clonotype: At one of its ends the junction is not consistent with the germline gene, which may arise from a read error. This chain joins TRBV29-1 and TRBJ1-1, with TRBD1 as a possible D gene (6 bases). This CDR3 contains 10 residues. CDR1 SQVTM and CDR2 ANQGSEA come from the germline V gene. CDR3 amino acids: CSVRDTDAFF. CDR3 in DNA: TGCAGCGTGAGGGACACTGACGCTTTCTTT.

This clonotype was counted ten times or more. The chain is built from TRBV20-1 and TRBJ1-3; D ambiguous. Germline assignment: CDR1 DFQATT and CDR2 SNEGSKA (reference sequence). Trimming took 4 bases from V and 0 from J, leaving 4 bases between them. The CDR3 is made up of 12 amino acids. The CDR3 nucleotides read TGCAGTGCTAAAAGCTCTGGAAACACCATATATTTT. This sequence encodes CSAKSSGNTIYF.

Regarding this clonotype: Mismatch with germline at one junction end may stem from a read error. The chain joins TRBV7-9 to TRBJ2-5; D may match TRBD1 or TRBD2 (5 bases each). CDR1 is SEHNR and CDR2 is FQNEAQ in the germline V gene (reference sequence). The CDR3 is made up of 14 amino acids. CDR3 coding DNA: TGTCCCAGCACCCTTCGGGGCTCCGGGCAGACCCAGTACTTC. Translating gives CPSTLRGSGQTQYF.

There are a few counts of this clonotype. This sequence may be a read error, since a much larger clone differs from it by one base. The chain recombines TRBV28 with TRBJ2-2; 11 bases line up with TRBD1. CDR3 length equals 15 residues. Germline V gene data show CDR1 as MDHEN and CDR2 as SYDVKM. CDR3 in amino acids: CASKEDRGRTAELFF. The CDR3 nucleotides read TGTGCCAGCAAAGAGGACAGGGGGCGAACCGCGGAGCTGTTTTTT.

Regarding this clonotype: Germline and junction disagree at one end, which may indicate a read error. This chain links TRBV6-5 with TRBJ2-7; D remains ambiguous. The CDR3 covers 15 residues. Germline CDR1 MNHEY, CDR2 SVGAGI. The CDR3 DNA is TGTGACAGCAGCCTAAACCTAGTGGAAATCTACGAGCAGTACTTC. Amino acids: CDSSLNLVEIYEQYF.

V usage is TRBV6-6 and J usage is TRBJ2-5; 9 bases map to TRBD2. The germline V gene has CDR1 MNHNY and CDR2 SVGAGI (reference sequence). With V trimmed by 5 bases and J by 4 bases, 14 bases remained unmatched. CDR3 length: 17 residues. This chain's CDR3 is CASSKSGPAGGIETQYF. The CDR3 DNA reads as TGTGCCAGCAGTAAGTCCGGACCAGCGGGAGGTATAGAGACCCAGTACTTC.

Concerning this clonotype: This may be a read error, as it is one base from a much larger clone. This chain uses TRBV28 with TRBJ2-3; no definite D call. This CDR3 has 14 residues. Looked up from germline, CDR1 is MDHEN and CDR2 is SYDVKM. The CDR3 is CVSRTDRTTDTQYF. The CDR3 nucleotides are TGTGTCAGCAGAACCGATAGGACCACAGATACGCAGTATTTT.

Concerning this clonotype: In this CDR3 the conserved last residue, phenylalanine or tryptophan, is missing, so a read error is likely. The genes are TRBV6-6 and TRBJ1-1; 8 bases agree with TRBD1. Germline V gene lookup returns CDR1 MNHNY and CDR2 SVGAGI (reference sequence). CDR3 length: 16 amino acids. Here the CDR3 DNA reads TGTGCCTGCAGCTCCTCTCGAACAGGGGGATACACTGAAGCTTTCATT. Its protein product is CACSSSRTGGYTEAFI.

This rearrangement joins TRBV4-2 to TRBJ1-4; a possible D gene is TRBD1 (5 bases). The CDR3 consists of 16 residues. V lost 1 base and J lost 11, with 20 bases in between. From germline, CDR1 is LGHNA and CDR2 YNFKEQ. For the CDR3, the DNA is TGTGCCAGCAGCCAAGTCCTACAGGAGTCAGACGAGAAACTGTTTTTT. Amino acid sequence: CASSQVLQESDEKLFF.

The J gene is TRBJ2-3, the V gene TRBV11-2; D unclear. Trimming removed 2 bases at V and 5 bases at J, with 11 bases between. Germline loops: CDR1 SGHAT, CDR2 FQNNGV. This CDR3 spans 14 amino acids. The CDR3: CASSLCLRLDTQYF. The CDR3 DNA reads as TGTGCCAGCAGCTTATGCTTGAGACTAGATACGCAGTATTTT. The whole variable domain, remainder taken from reference TRBV11-2 and TRBJ2-3, is EAGVAQSPRYKIIEKRQSVAFWCNPISGHATLYWYQQILGQGPKLLIQFQNNGVVDDSQLPKDRFSAERLKGVDSTLKIQPAKLEDSAVYLCASSLCLRLDTQYFGPGTRLTVL.

As concerns this clonotype: At one boundary the junction diverges from the germline segment, which might be a read error. V gene TRBV7-9 combines with J gene TRBJ2-7; D is possibly TRBD2 (7 bases). CDR1 and CDR2 (germline): SEHNR, FQNEAQ (reference sequence). The CDR3 spans 14 residues. The DNA of the CDR3 is TGTGCCAGCAGATTAGAGGGCGGGGGCTATGAGCAGTACTTC. Its protein product is CASRLEGGGYEQYF.

This clonotype ranks as medium-sized. This chain joins TRBV5-5 and TRBJ1-5, with D perhaps matching TRBD1 (6 bases). The germline V gene encodes CDR1 SGHKS and CDR2 YYEKEE (reference sequence). CDR3 length: 15 amino acids. The V and J ends lost 4 bases and 0 bases respectively, with 11 bases between them. The DNA for the CDR3 is TGTGCCAGCAGCGGCGGGGGCTATAGCAATCAGCCCCAGCATTTT. Translating gives CASSGGGYSNQPQHF.

The chain recombines TRBV5-1 with TRBJ2-5; no reliable D call. With 0 bases removed from V and 2 bases from J, the gap between germline ends came to 11 bases. CDR1 SGHRS and CDR2 YFSETQ come from the germline V gene. CDR3 length: 15 residues. The DNA for the CDR3 is TGCGCCAGCAGCTTGGCCACCCAGGCTCAAGAGACCCAGTACTTC. Amino acids: CASSLATQAQETQYF. Full variable domain (remainder filled in from reference TRBV5-1 and TRBJ2-5): KAGVTQTPRYLIKTRGQQVTLSCSPISGHRSVSWYQQTPGQGLQFLFEYFSETQRNKGNFPGRFSGRQFSNSRSEMNVSTLELGDSALYLCASSLATQAQETQYFGPGTRLLVL.